This T cell receptor beta chain was documented in a study of beta chain features in type 1 diabetes. Trimming cost V 5 bases and J 9 bases; bases outside gene matches: 18. This CDR3 has 17 amino acids. Germline CDR1 is SGHTA and CDR2 is FQGNSA. In regard to this clone: Its antigen is unidentified.

Blood was drawn once from each donor into heparinised tubes. The draws averaged approximately 120 mL. Since all of the isolated RNA was reverse transcribed, expressed TCRB transcripts were what got sequenced. Repertoires were generated with immunoSEQ multiplex PCR, while TCRdb's copy carries only in-frame clones and drops some. The sample yields about 260,000 clones, under 70% seen once. General study points: The similarity of naive, central memory and Treg TCRB repertoires appeared greater among patients than among healthy donors. PCR might preferentially amplify shorter templates, equally in patients and controls. The study found fewer insertions and more deletions at VDJ junctions in type 1 diabetes patients.

This TCR came from a man between 25 and 39 years old in good health. The chain combines TRBV7-2 with TRBJ2-1, with TRBD2 identical over 8 bases. The sequencing input was naive CD4+ T cells from blood. The CDR3 nucleotides read TGTGCCAGCAGCCCTCCGCGGGGCGGGAGGTCGTTGAGTGAGCAGTTCTTC. Amino acids: CASSPPRGGRSLSEQFF.